This TCR beta chain was profiled in a study of T cell responses to AZD1222 COVID-19 vaccine. V was cut by 2 bases and J by 5 bases, with 8 bases left in between. In germline, CDR1 is SGHRS, CDR2 YFSETQ. The length of the CDR3 is 12 residues. Sequencing was performed with immunoSEQ multiplex PCR; in TCRdb, only in-frame clones are kept and a portion is missing. The sample holds about 130,000 clones, 84% seen once. The source was peripheral blood, collected on day 0 of AZD1222 vaccination. The sequence derives from an adult in good health. The chain uses TRBV5-1 and TRBJ2-7; D may be TRBD1 (6 bases). The CDR3 reads CASSFRQDEQYF. CDR3 nucleotides: TGCGCCAGCAGCTTTCGACAGGACGAGCAGTACTTC.